These T cell receptor beta chains were read from a single sample in a study of radiation and T cells in renal cell carcinoma. Here immunoSEQ multiplex PCR was the method, and the copy in TCRdb shows in-frame clones only, minus some. The sample holds 120,000 or so clones, around 90% seen once. This specimen was blood, taken from a patient whose treatment included radiotherapy and nephrectomy. The source of these receptors is a woman in her seventies with renal cell carcinoma. CDR3s include the opening cysteine and the closing phenylalanine or tryptophan.

TRBV28	CASPPWGQGSYNEQFF
TRBV7-2	CASSLPFRGGRGTDTQYF
TRBV19	CASSTTVNTEAFF
TRBV5-1	CASSPNTYEQYF
TRBV7-8	CASTPGAGSNSPLHF
TRBV19	CASSSGQNYGYTF
TRBV5-6	CASSLSGLPTF
TRBV28	CASSFEEQFF
TRBV5-1	CASQSEFAEAFF
TRBV27	CASSFETGWNSPLHF
TRBV19	CASSRRTEAFF
TRBV5-1	CASSGTGVRSHEQFF
TRBV5-1	CASSLDRDTQYF
TRBV5-4	CASRGGPSTDTQYF
TRBV5-6	CASSATHGYTF
TRBV9	CASSAKTDRAQAFF
TRBV6-1	CASSAKDTYEQYF
TRBV28	CASSNVYMGQGESGELFF
TRBV27	CASRGWSNEKLFF
TRBV7-2	CASSQRGEKLFF
TRBV4-3	CASSHLSQGAQQFF
TRBV5-4	CASSRDPGRSYGELFF
TRBV19	CASSRQGSSGANVLTF
TRBV6-5	CASSTSAGVYEQYF
TRBV28	CASSLMSTGYTGELFF
TRBV11-3	CASSPQAGPGELFF
TRBV4-3	CASSQEGDSWRGYTF
TRBV11-3	CASSLAVGAAKNIQYF
TRBV9	CASSVGTGLNQPQHF
TRBV27	CASSLSRGTVGYNEQFF
TRBV7-2	CASSSMGGGGNYGYTF
TRBV19	CASSPTHPATYEQYF
TRBV7-2	CASSLNRGNSPLHF
TRBV11-3	CASSLHSRGYNEQFF
TRBV5-1	CASRVAGEYEQYF
TRBV7-3	CASSLRWDRVSYNEQFF
TRBV30	CAWSSGNGARAFF
TRBV5-4	CASSPGQSTDTQYF
TRBV9	CASSVTGRSGNTIYF
TRBV9	CASSVALARGNDGYTF
TRBV6-1	CASDHRVSGELFF
TRBV30	CAWRSQTSTDTQYF
TRBV27	CASSLFHNGELFF
TRBV25-1	CASSSGGNQPQHF
TRBV10-3	CATYTGTGNSPLHF
TRBV10-3	CAIRQWNTGELFF
TRBV6-6	CASSYLRRRGQETQYF
TRBV6-5	CASSYLVNTEAFF
TRBV6-1	CASSERGGGGAEQYF
TRBV5-6	CASSLGQGARGYTF